A selection of T cell receptor beta chains follows, all from one sample in a study of cytomegalovirus exposure and HLA in healthy donors. Measured with immunoSEQ multiplex PCR; TCRdb has only the in-frame clones, and not every one. Of about 120,000 clones in the sample, 81% were seen once. The sample comprised PBMCs. The source is a middle-aged woman in good health and CMV-seronegative. CDR3s include the opening cysteine and the closing phenylalanine or tryptophan. A D gene is named only where the DNA matches it firmly. Clone sizes are given selectively: once, few, many, or a class where the clone is expanded.

d_gene,v_gene,abundance,j_gene,len,CDR3nt,CDR3aa
NA,TRBV7-2,NA,TRBJ2-5,19,TGTGCCAGCAGCACGACGGGACTGAACTCGGACTACCTTCAAGAGACCCAGTACTTC,CASSTTGLNSDYLQETQYF
TRBD1,TRBV10-3,once,TRBJ1-3,13,TGTGCCATCAGTGAAGGACAGGGGGACACCATATATTTT,CAISEGQGDTIYF
NA,TRBV5-6,few,TRBJ2-7,17,TGTGCCAGCAGCTTGCGGGGACTTAACCTCAACTCCTACGAGCAGTACTTC,CASSLRGLNLNSYEQYF
TRBD2,TRBV4-3,NA,TRBJ2-3,15,TGCGCCAGCAGCAGGCTAGCGGGAGGTACAGATACGCAGTATTTT,CASSRLAGGTDTQYF
NA,TRBV7-9,NA,TRBJ1-1,14,TGTGCCAGCAGTCACCGGGCCACAGGCACTGAAGCTTTCTTT,CASSHRATGTEAFF
TRBD1,TRBV19,NA,TRBJ1-4,15,TGTGCCAGTAGAGAACAGGGACAGGGTTTTGAAAAACTGTTTTTT,CASREQGQGFEKLFF
TRBD2,TRBV28,NA,TRBJ2-7,15,TGTGCCAGCAGTTCACGACTAGCTGGAGCGCGAGAGCAGTACTTC,CASSSRLAGAREQYF
NA,TRBV20-1,NA,TRBJ2-7,11,TGCAGTACCCAACGCGACTACGAGCAGTACTTC,CSTQRDYEQYF
NA,TRBV19,NA,TRBJ1-5,17,TGTGCCAGTAGTACCCTCGGAATTGGACAGATGGATCAGCCCCAGCATTTT,CASSTLGIGQMDQPQHF
NA,TRBV5-1,NA,TRBJ1-1,13,TGCGCCAGCAGCCGCAGGGAGAACACTGAAGCTTTCTTT,CASSRRENTEAFF
NA,TRBV30,NA,TRBJ1-2,13,TGTGCCTGGGCTTCCGGGACAAAGTATGGCTACACCTTC,CAWASGTKYGYTF
TRBD1,TRBV11-1,NA,TRBJ1-2,15,TGTGCCAGCAGCTCCGGGACAGGGATCGGCTATGGCTACACCTTC,CASSSGTGIGYGYTF
NA,TRBV11-2,NA,TRBJ2-2,16,TGTGCCAGCAGCATAATTACAGGGTACGACACCGGGGAGCTGTTTTTT,CASSIITGYDTGELFF
NA,TRBV5-1,few,TRBJ2-7,10,TGCGCCAGCTCCCTTTACGAGCAGTACTTC,CASSLYEQYF